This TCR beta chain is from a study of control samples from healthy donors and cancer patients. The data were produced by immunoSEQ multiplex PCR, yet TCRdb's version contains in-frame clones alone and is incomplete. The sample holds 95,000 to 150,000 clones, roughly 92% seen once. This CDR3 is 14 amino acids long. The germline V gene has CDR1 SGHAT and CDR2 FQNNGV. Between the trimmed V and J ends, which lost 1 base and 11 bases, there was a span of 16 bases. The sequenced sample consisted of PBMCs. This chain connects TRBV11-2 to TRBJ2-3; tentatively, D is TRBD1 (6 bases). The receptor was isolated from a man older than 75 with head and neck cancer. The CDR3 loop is CASSLAGTQGGQYF. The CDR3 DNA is TGTGCCAGCAGCTTAGCCGGGACCCAAGGGGGGCAGTATTTT.